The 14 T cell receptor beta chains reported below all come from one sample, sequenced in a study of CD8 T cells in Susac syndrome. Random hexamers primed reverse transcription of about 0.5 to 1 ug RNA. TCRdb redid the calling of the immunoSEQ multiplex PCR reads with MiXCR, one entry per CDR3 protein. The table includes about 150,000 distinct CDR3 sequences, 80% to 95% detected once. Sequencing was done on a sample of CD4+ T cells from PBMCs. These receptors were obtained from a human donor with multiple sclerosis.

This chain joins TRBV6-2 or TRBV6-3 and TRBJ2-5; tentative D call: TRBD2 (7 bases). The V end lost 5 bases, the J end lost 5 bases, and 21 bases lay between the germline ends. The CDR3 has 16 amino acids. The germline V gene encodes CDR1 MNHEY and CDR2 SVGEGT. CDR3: CASSHQGTGTMETQYF. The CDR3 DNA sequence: TGTGCCAGCAGTCACCAGGGGACCGGGACTATGGAGACCCAGTACTTC.

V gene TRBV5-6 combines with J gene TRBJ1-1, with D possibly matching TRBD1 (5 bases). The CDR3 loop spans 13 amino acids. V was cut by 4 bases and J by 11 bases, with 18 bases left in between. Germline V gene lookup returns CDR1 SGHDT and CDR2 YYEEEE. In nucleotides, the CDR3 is TGTGCCAGCAGCACTGGACACTCTGAGCTGGCTTTCTTT. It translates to CASSTGHSELAFF.

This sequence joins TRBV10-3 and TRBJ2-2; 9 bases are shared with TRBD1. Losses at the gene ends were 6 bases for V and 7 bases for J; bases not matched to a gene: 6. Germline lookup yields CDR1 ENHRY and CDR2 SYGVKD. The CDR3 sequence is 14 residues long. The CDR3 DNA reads TGTGCCATCAGCGCGACAGGGGGTAACGGGGAGCTGTTTTTT. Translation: CAISATGGNGELFF.

CDR3 protein: CASSEGLNEQFF. CDR3 nucleotide sequence: TGCGCCAGCAGCGAGGGCCTGAATGAGCAGTTCTTC. This chain joins TRBV5-1 and TRBJ2-1; the D gene is possibly TRBD2 (5 bases). V dropped 4 bases and J dropped 7 bases, with 9 bases sitting between them. CDR3 length: 12 amino acids. Germline V gene lookup returns CDR1 SGHRS and CDR2 YFSETQ.

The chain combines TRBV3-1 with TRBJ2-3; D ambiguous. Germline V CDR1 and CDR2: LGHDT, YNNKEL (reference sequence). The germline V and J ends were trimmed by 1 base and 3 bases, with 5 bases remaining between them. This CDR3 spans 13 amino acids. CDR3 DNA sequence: TGTGCCAGCAGCCAAGCAGCAACAGATACGCAGTATTTT. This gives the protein CASSQAATDTQYF.

The CDR3 DNA follows: TGTGCCAGCAGTGGTCTTGACAGGTCTAATGGCTACACCTTC. The encoded protein is CASSGLDRSNGYTF. The chain uses TRBV25-1 and TRBJ1-2; D possibly corresponds to TRBD1 (6 bases). CDR1 is MGHDK, CDR2 SYGVNS, per germline. This CDR3 region has 14 residues. V lost 4 bases and J 6 bases, leaving 15 bases between the germline ends.

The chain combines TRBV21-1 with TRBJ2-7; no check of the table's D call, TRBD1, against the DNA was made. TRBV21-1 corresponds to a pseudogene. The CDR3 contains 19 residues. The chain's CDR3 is CASSKSPGQGATSSYEQYF. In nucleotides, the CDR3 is TGTGCCAGCAGCAAGAGCCCGGGACAGGGGGCTACTTCCTCCTACGAGCAGTACTTC.

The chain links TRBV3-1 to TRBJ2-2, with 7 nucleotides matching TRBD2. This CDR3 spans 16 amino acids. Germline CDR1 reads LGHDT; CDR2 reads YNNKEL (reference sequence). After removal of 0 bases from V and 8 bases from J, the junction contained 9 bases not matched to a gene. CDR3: CASSQEGAGRRGELFF. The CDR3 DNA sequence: TGTGCCAGCAGCCAAGAAGGAGCGGGGAGAAGGGGGGAGCTGTTTTTT.

CDR3 protein: CASSLTGRGTEAFF. The CDR3 bases are TGCGCCAGCAGCTTGACCGGGAGAGGAACTGAAGCTTTCTTT. This chain joins TRBV5-1 and TRBJ1-1; unclear D gene. CDR3 length: 14 amino acids. Germline V CDR1 and CDR2: SGHRS, YFSETQ. V lost 1 base, J lost 5 bases, and 12 bases lay in between. Using reference TRBV5-1 and TRBJ1-1 for the parts outside the CDR3, the full variable domain is KAGVTQTPRYLIKTRGQQVTLSCSPISGHRSVSWYQQTPGQGLQFLFEYFSETQRNKGNFPGRFSGRQFSNSRSEMNVSTLELGDSALYLCASSLTGRGTEAFFGQGTRLTVV.

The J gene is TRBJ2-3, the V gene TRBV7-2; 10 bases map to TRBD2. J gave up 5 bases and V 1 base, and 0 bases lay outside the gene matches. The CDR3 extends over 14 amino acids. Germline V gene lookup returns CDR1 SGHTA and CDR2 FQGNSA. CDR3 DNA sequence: TGTGCCAGCAGCTTAGTAGCGGGGGGAGATACGCAGTATTTT. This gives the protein CASSLVAGGDTQYF. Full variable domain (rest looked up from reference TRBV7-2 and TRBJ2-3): GAGVSQSPSNKVTEKGKDVELRCDPISGHTALYWYRQSLGQGLEFLIYFQGNSAPDKSGLPSDRFSAERTGGSVSTLTIQRTQQEDSAVYLCASSLVAGGDTQYFGPGTRLTVL.

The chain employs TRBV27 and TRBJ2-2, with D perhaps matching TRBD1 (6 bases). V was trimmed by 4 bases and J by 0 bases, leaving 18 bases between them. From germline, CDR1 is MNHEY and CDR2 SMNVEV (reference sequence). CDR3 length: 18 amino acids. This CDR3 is CASSSPDRRKANTGELFF. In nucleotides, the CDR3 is TGTGCCAGCAGTTCCCCGGACAGACGAAAAGCGAACACCGGGGAGCTGTTTTTT.

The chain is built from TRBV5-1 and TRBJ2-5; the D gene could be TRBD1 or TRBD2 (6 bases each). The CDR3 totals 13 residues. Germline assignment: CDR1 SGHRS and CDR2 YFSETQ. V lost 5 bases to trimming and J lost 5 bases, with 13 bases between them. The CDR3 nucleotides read TGCGCCAGCAGTACCGGGGGCGCGGAGACCCAGTACTTC. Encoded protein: CASSTGGAETQYF.

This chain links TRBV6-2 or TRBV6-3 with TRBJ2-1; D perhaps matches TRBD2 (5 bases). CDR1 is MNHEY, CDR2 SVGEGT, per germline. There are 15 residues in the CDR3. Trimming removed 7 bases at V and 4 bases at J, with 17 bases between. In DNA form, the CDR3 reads TGTGCCAGCACCTCCGCCCTCAGCGGTTACAATGAGCAGTTCTTC. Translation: CASTSALSGYNEQFF.

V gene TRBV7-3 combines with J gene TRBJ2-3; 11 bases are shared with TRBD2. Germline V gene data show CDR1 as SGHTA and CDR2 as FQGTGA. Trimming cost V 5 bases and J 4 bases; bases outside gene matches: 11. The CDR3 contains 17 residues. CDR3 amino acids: CASSQYPSGGSSDTQYF. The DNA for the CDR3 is TGTGCCAGCAGCCAATACCCTAGCGGGGGGTCTTCAGATACGCAGTATTTT. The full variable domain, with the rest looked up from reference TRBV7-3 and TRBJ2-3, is GAGVSQTPSNKVTEKGKYVELRCDPISGHTALYWYRQSLGQGPEFLIYFQGTGAADDSGLPNDRFFAVRPEGSVSTLKIQRTERGDSAVYLCASSQYPSGGSSDTQYFGPGTRLTVL.